Included here is one T cell receptor beta chain sequence, with context. Its specific antigen is unknown. Sequencer: NextSeq 550. The Human TCR Profiling Kit (MiLaboratory) was used to make UMI-labeled 5' RACE TRB cDNA libraries. cDNA synthesis used the entire amount of extracted RNA, and PCR amplification then used the entire amount of cDNA produced. Libraries were prepared in parallel with an identical number of PCR cycles. The source study handled its data this way. MIGEC and MiXCR extracted about 50,000 +/- 9,200 unique UMI-labeled TRB cDNA molecules per library, requiring at least two reads per UMI. Each library averaged 40,000 +/- 10,000 functional in-frame TRB CDR3 nucleotide clonotypes without stop codons. After downsampling to 5000 UMI-labeled TRB molecules per sample, diversity metrics, including normalized Shannon-Wiener and Chao1, were computed in VDJtools. For the central five CDR3 residues, VDJtools calculated physicochemical properties weighted by clonotype size, namely interaction energy, strength, volume and Kidera factor 4. The reads underwent TCRdb reprocessing, giving one record for each CDR3 protein sequence and no DNA. None of the V and J calls come from the authors' own analysis; TCRdb made them. The table for this sample records approximately 58,000 distinct CDR3 sequences. The ten largest clones represent about 0.43% of the sample.

This record belongs to a study of CXCR3-negative and CXCR3-positive naive CD8 T cells (dated by TCRdb to between 2018 and 2021). Regarding the study in general: Some 130 million TRB reads were obtained in total, roughly 1.5 +/- 0.3 million reads per library. Diversity and physicochemical repertoire analyses were performed on about a dozen donors pooled from two independent experiments. For the TRBV-TRBJ cluster analysis, the naive subsets came from a handful of donors, while the memory cells came from 3 donors.

Study-level results and caveats: TRB CDR3s from CXCR3-positive naive cells showed higher hydrophobicity (lower Kidera factor 4), lower energy, and higher strength and volume indices than CXCR3-negative naive cells. Freshly isolated PBMCs were used for most assays because CXCR3 expression went down partially after cryopreservation. Comparably high repertoire diversity was found in both naive subsets, whereas much lower repertoire diversity was found in memory CD8+ T cells. Similar TRBV-TRBJ usage was shown by naive CXCR3-negative and CXCR3-positive cells from the same donor, whereas distinct patterns were shown by memory cells. Because surface CD5, which is linked to self-reactivity in mice, was comparable between the naive subsets, TCR interaction strength was also inferred from the physicochemical properties of TRB CDR3s.

Based on the germline V gene, the CDR1 and CDR2 sequences are SGDLS and YYNGEE. Its CDR3 holds 14 amino acids, cysteine through phenylalanine. No DNA appears here. Each CD8+ T cell subset was flow-sorted in triplicate, with about 320,000 cells per subset placed directly into RLT lysis buffer. To keep memory contaminants out, a stringent definition of naive CD8+ T cells was applied: CD45RO-CCR7+CD27+CD95-. Using standard density gradient centrifugation, peripheral blood mononuclear cells were isolated from buffy coats. Naive CXCR3-negative and CXCR3-positive CD8+ T cells were flow-sorted using a FACSAria III. An RNeasy Mini Kit was used to extract total RNA from the sorted cells.

The receptor comes from a human donor in good health. Some clones in this sample may be carry-over from other donors' samples. Sample: naive CXCR3- CD8+ T cells from blood. What the cell subset or site label conveys for this sample: CD45RO-CCR7+CD27+CD95- naive CD8+ T cells lacking CXCR3 (TNR3-). The sequence links TRBV9 to TRBJ2-7; TCRdb designates TRBD1, a call that cannot be tested without DNA. The CDR3 loop reads CASNPTGGPYEQYF.